These 26 T cell receptor beta chains were sequenced from one sample in a study of blood T cells in healthy people across ages. A J-beta primer mix and a sample-barcoded 5' primer were used in a second PCR of about 7 to 12 cycles. Via MiXCR, TCRdb re-called the 5' RACE reads, giving one row per CDR3 protein. The sample shows about 1.8 million distinct CDR3 sequences, about 50% of them seen only once. The specimen was blood. These receptors were collected from a middle-aged woman in good health.

This chain connects TRBV10-3 to TRBJ2-1; no clear D gene. Germline V gene sequence: CDR1 ENHRY, CDR2 SYGVKD. The CDR3 consists of 13 residues. Trimming removed 0 bases at V and 8 bases at J, with 8 bases between. The CDR3 here is CAISESNSYEQFF. The CDR3 DNA reads as TGTGCCATCAGTGAGTCTAACTCCTATGAGCAGTTCTTC.

This clonotype was picked up a small number of times. This chain uses TRBV20-1 with TRBJ2-1; the match to TRBD2 covers 11 bases. The CDR3 runs 15 residues. Losses at the gene ends were 0 bases for V and 4 bases for J; bases not matched to a gene: 2. Germline values: CDR1 DFQATT, CDR2 SNEGSKA (reference sequence). In DNA, the CDR3 is TGCAGTGCTAGAGATAGCGGGGGGGCTTACAATGAGCAGTTCTTC. Translated, it gives CSARDSGGAYNEQFF.

The chain couples TRBV7-2 to TRBJ2-3; 7 nucleotides align to TRBD1. The CDR3 has 13 amino acids. Germline V gene sequence: CDR1 SGHTA, CDR2 FQGNSA. Trimming took 5 bases from V and 5 from J; bases not matched to a gene: 4. The CDR3 DNA is TGTGCCAGCAGCCGGGACAGCGTAGATACGCAGTATTTT. It encodes CASSRDSVDTQYF.

Points on this clonotype: One end of the junction varies from germline; a read error may be responsible. CDR3 nucleotides: TGTGCCAGCAGTTTTCAGCTACTAGCCAAAACCATTCAGTACTTC. Its protein is CASSFQLLAKTIQYF. This chain connects TRBV12-3 or TRBV12-4 to TRBJ2-4; possibly TRBD2 for D (6 bases). The CDR3 is 15 amino acids.

The V gene is TRBV9, the J gene TRBJ2-3, with 12 bases fitting TRBD2. This CDR3 has 15 amino acids. The V and J ends lost 3 bases and 2 bases, in that order; junction bases with no gene match: 1. The V gene's germline CDR1 is SGDLS and CDR2 YYNGEE. CDR3 sequence: CASSGTSGNTDTQYF. As DNA, the CDR3 is TGTGCCAGCAGCGGGACTAGCGGGAACACAGATACGCAGTATTTT.

This chain's CDR3 is CASSLVGGSRETQYF. CDR3 nucleotide sequence: TGTGCCAGCAGTTTAGTGGGGGGGTCGCGAGAGACCCAGTACTTC. This chain uses TRBV12-3 or TRBV12-4 with TRBJ2-5; 7 nucleotides align to TRBD2. The CDR3 length is 15 residues. The V gene end was trimmed by 1 base and the J gene end by 4 bases; junction bases not matched to a gene: 6.

This clonotype has just a few counts. This chain joins TRBV20-1 and TRBJ2-1; 13 bases agree with TRBD2. V lost 6 bases, J lost 4 bases, and 9 bases stayed unmatched. Looked up from germline, CDR1 is DFQATT and CDR2 is SNEGSKA (reference sequence). The CDR3 has 16 residues. The CDR3, as DNA: TGCAGTGCGGCTCCGGGACTAGCGGGGACTTACAATGAGCAGTTCTTC. It is translated as CSAAPGLAGTYNEQFF.

This clonotype was detected a few times. V gene TRBV10-3 combines with J gene TRBJ2-1; 9 bases line up with TRBD1. The V segment lost 6 bases and the J segment 3 bases; nucleotides outside the gene matches: 9. This CDR3 spans 16 amino acids. Per germline, CDR1 ENHRY and CDR2 SYGVKD. The CDR3 coding sequence is TGTGCCATCAGCGCGACAGTGACAGGGGGCTACAATGAGCAGTTCTTC. Translated: CAISATVTGGYNEQFF.

The chain couples TRBV27 to TRBJ2-1, with D uncertain. The CDR3 runs 16 residues. V was trimmed by 5 bases and J by 0 bases, leaving 14 bases between them. CDR1 is MNHEY, CDR2 SMNVEV, per germline (reference sequence). The CDR3 spells CASSHKTWDSYNEQFF. In DNA, the CDR3 is TGTGCCAGCAGTCATAAAACCTGGGACTCCTACAATGAGCAGTTCTTC.

This chain links TRBV29-1 with TRBJ2-4; tentatively, D is TRBD1 (7 bases). Germline V gives CDR1 SQVTM, CDR2 ANQGSEA. The CDR3 length is 15 residues. V lost 2 bases, J lost 1 base, and 12 bases lay in between. The CDR3: CSVESRGRAKNIQYF. The CDR3 DNA reads as TGCAGCGTTGAAAGCAGGGGGAGGGCCAAAAACATTCAGTACTTC.

This chain connects TRBV6-2 or TRBV6-3 to TRBJ2-1, with 8 positions matching TRBD1. Germline trimming cut 6 bases from V and 5 bases from J; bases unmatched to any gene: 9. Germline V CDR1 and CDR2: MNHEY, SVGEGT. This CDR3 is 15 amino acids long. The CDR3 region has the DNA TGTGCCAGCAGCAATACAGGGGGTCGTAACAATGAGCAGTTCTTC. This translates into CASSNTGGRNNEQFF.

Notes on this clonotype: Relative to the germline gene, one junction end is altered; a read error may explain this. This chain uses TRBV5-1 with TRBJ2-7, with no clear D. Looked up from germline, CDR1 is SGHRS and CDR2 is YFSETQ. CDR3 length equals 14 residues. The CDR3 sequence: CASSLVGRTYEQYF. CDR3 bases: TGTGCCAGCAGCTTGGTTGGCCGTACCTACGAGCAGTACTTC.

The gene calls are TRBV9 and TRBJ2-5; D is possibly TRBD1 (6 bases). Trimming took off 3 bases at V and 2 bases at J, with 14 bases between the two ends. Germline V gene lookup returns CDR1 SGDLS and CDR2 YYNGEE. The CDR3 extends over 15 amino acids. CDR3 amino acids: CASSGGPGQQETQYF. CDR3 in DNA: TGTGCCAGCAGCGGGGGTCCGGGACAACAAGAGACCCAGTACTTC.

The chain has TRBV3-1 and TRBJ2-1; TRBD1 agrees at 10 bases. Germline CDR1 is LGHDT and CDR2 is YNNKEL (reference sequence). The V gene end was trimmed by 5 bases and the J gene end by 6 bases; junction bases not matched to a gene: 4. CDR3 size: 14 residues. The CDR3 DNA is TGTGCCAGCAGCACCTGGGACAGGGGCAATGAGCAGTTCTTC. Translation: CASSTWDRGNEQFF.

The rearrangement uses TRBV7-2 and TRBJ2-1; D may be TRBD2 (5 bases). The CDR3 covers 16 residues. The germline CDR1 and CDR2 sequences are SGHTA and FQGNSA. Trimming took off 3 bases at V and 0 bases at J, with 12 bases between the two ends. As DNA, the CDR3 is TGTGCCAGCAGCTTTGGCGGGTCCAGCTCCTACAATGAGCAGTTCTTC. Its protein product is CASSFGGSSSYNEQFF.

This rearrangement joins TRBV24-1 to TRBJ2-5, with D maybe TRBD2 (6 bases). Trimming shortened V by 2 bases and J by 4 bases, and 22 bases separated the two germline ends. Germline V lookup: CDR1 KGHDR, CDR2 SFDVKD. This CDR3 has 18 residues. CDR3 protein: CATSDSSDDWGAGETQYF. In nucleotides, the CDR3 is TGTGCCACCAGTGATTCCAGTGATGACTGGGGAGCGGGAGAGACCCAGTACTTC.

CDR3 DNA sequence: TGTGCCAGCAGTTTTCGACAGGGCAAAAACATTCAGTACTTC. Translating it yields CASSFRQGKNIQYF. The chain joins TRBV28 to TRBJ2-4; 7 positions match TRBD1. CDR3 length: 14 amino acids. With 3 bases clipped from V and 3 bases from J, the junction kept 2 bases outside the gene matches. The germline V gene has CDR1 MDHEN and CDR2 SYDVKM.

The chain joins TRBV28 to TRBJ1-1; D is ambiguous. The CDR3 sequence is 11 residues long. Trimming removed 6 bases at V and 10 bases at J, with 12 bases between. Germline values: CDR1 MDHEN, CDR2 SYDVKM. In DNA, the CDR3 is TGTGCCAGCAGGACCCTTGGTGGAGCTTTCTTT. Its translation: CASRTLGGAFF. The variable domain in full, with the rest retrieved from reference TRBV28 and TRBJ1-1, is DVKVTQSSRYLVKRTGEKVFLECVQDMDHENMFWYRQDPGLGLRLIYFSYDVKMKEKGDIPEGYSVSREKKERFSLILESASTNQTSMYLCASRTLGGAFFGQGTRLTVV.

This clonotype has only a few counts. Here the CDR3 DNA reads TGTGCCAGCAGTGTCCGGGACACAACCTCCACAGATACGCAGTATTTT. Its translation is CASSVRDTTSTDTQYF. The chain carries TRBV27 and TRBJ2-3; TRBD1 is a possible D gene (6 bases). The CDR3 has 16 amino acids. Germline CDR1 reads MNHEY; CDR2 reads SMNVEV (reference sequence). Trimming stripped 5 bases from V and 2 bases from J, with 17 bases between.

The rearrangement links TRBV7-9 to TRBJ2-1; D is possibly TRBD1 (5 bases). The CDR3 spans 16 residues. The V end lost 1 base, the J end lost 7 bases, and 17 bases lay between the germline ends. The germline V gene encodes CDR1 SEHNR and CDR2 FQNEAQ (reference sequence). The CDR3 sequence is CASSLVSTVPRNEQFF. The CDR3 coding sequence is TGTGCCAGCAGCTTAGTGTCGACAGTTCCGCGAAATGAGCAGTTCTTC.

The CDR3 loop is CASSQGILSNEQYF. The CDR3 nucleotides are TGCGCCAGCAGCCAAGGGATTTTGAGCAATGAGCAGTACTTC. V gene TRBV4-3 combines with J gene TRBJ2-5, with D hard to call. Germline V gene sequence: CDR1 LGHNA, CDR2 YSLEER. Trimming left V 1 base short and J 11 bases short, with 17 bases between. The CDR3 runs 14 residues.

This clonotype has just a few counts. The V call is TRBV20-1, the J call TRBJ2-7; D ambiguous. Gene TRBJ2-5 matches the end of the DNA better, so the J call may be wrong. CDR1 and CDR2 from the germline V gene are DFQATT and SNEGSKA (reference sequence). CDR3 length: 12 amino acids. The CDR3 nucleotides read TGCAGTGCACGGCCAGGAGTGGCGACCCAGTACTTC. It is translated as CSARPGVATQYF.

This clonotype was observed a few times. The chain employs TRBV12-3 or TRBV12-4 and TRBJ1-5; a weak D match, TRBD1 (6 bases). The CDR3 has 16 residues. Deletions cut 5 bases from V and 2 bases from J, with 16 bases between. The CDR3 loop is CASSPPLRGRNQPQHF. DNA of the CDR3: TGTGCCAGCAGTCCACCCCTCAGGGGACGCAATCAGCCCCAGCATTTT.

The chain couples TRBV20-1 to TRBJ2-3; D perhaps matches TRBD1 (5 bases). Germline assignment: CDR1 DFQATT and CDR2 SNEGSKA (reference sequence). V was trimmed by 5 bases and J by 2 bases, leaving 8 bases between them. The CDR3 has 12 residues. DNA of the CDR3: TGCAGTGCTGATGGGGCCACAGATACGCAGTATTTT. Its protein is CSADGATDTQYF.

This clonotype has a count of ten or more. The chain employs TRBV7-2 and TRBJ2-7; D is unresolved. Trimming stripped 3 bases from V and 5 bases from J, with 17 bases between. The CDR3 is made up of 15 amino acids. Germline V CDR1 and CDR2: SGHTA, FQGNSA. The CDR3 bases are TGTGCCAGCAGCTTCCAGGTGGGAAAGAGGCACGAGCAGTACTTC. Its translation: CASSFQVGKRHEQYF.

This clonotype was seen a few times. V gene TRBV20-1 combines with J gene TRBJ2-5; possibly TRBD1 for D (6 bases). The germline V gene has CDR1 DFQATT and CDR2 SNEGSKA (reference sequence). V lost 7 bases to trimming and J lost 7 bases, with 25 bases between them. The CDR3 has 15 amino acids. The CDR3 here is CSGLPQQGQGRTQYF. The CDR3 coding sequence is TGCAGTGGTCTACCTCAGCAGGGGCAGGGGCGGACCCAGTACTTC.